This T cell receptor beta chain came from a study of blood T cell repertoires in COVID-19. The CDR3 is 12 residues long. The germline V gene has CDR1 SGDLS and CDR2 YYNGEE. V was cut by 2 bases and J by 7 bases, with 6 bases left in between. Repertoires were generated with immunoSEQ multiplex PCR, while TCRdb's copy carries only in-frame clones and drops some. The table has about 370,000 clones, roughly 90% seen once. The sequence derives from a woman in her 30s with COVID-19, enrolled during active disease. The chain has TRBV9 and TRBJ2-2; possible D gene TRBD2, 5 bases. Input material: peripheral blood. The CDR3 reads CASSVSVGELFF. CDR3 in DNA: TGTGCCAGCAGCGTTAGCGTCGGGGAGCTGTTTTTT. Full variable domain (missing parts from reference TRBV9 and TRBJ2-2): DSGVTQTPKHLITATGQRVTLRCSPRSGDLSVYWYQQSLDQGLQFLIQYYNGEERAKGNILERFSAQQFPDLHSELNLSSLELGDSALYFCASSVSVGELFFGEGSRLTVL.